This entry describes one T cell receptor (beta chain). Its antigen has not been determined. The input lacks base qualities; no much larger clone sits a single base away. The cohort comprised under 700 healthy bone marrow donors. At the time of sampling, every cohort member was nominally healthy, though immune exposures that went unrecorded were likely present. The donor was CMV seronegative and was included in the group of around 320 seronegative cohort members. Every donor gave a peripheral blood sample, and the peripheral blood mononuclear cells from that sample were used for TCR beta sequencing. Genomic DNA was extracted from the blood cell samples with the Qiagen DNeasy Blood Extraction Kit. Library preparation was by the immunoSEQ multiplex PCR assay. For the multiplex PCR, a mixture combining 60 forward primers for TCR Vbeta segments and 13 reverse primers for TCR Jbeta segments was used. The CDR3 region of rearranged TCR beta genes was amplified from genomic DNA with a multiplex PCR assay. The amplified TCR beta libraries were sequenced on the Illumina HiSeq System as 87-base-pair reads. The original pipeline was this. Across the 670 or so repertoires, a later analysis counted 78 million or so unique TCR beta chains, roughly 11 million of which were shared by at least two donors. Raw reads were error-corrected and collapsed into unique sequences with a nearest-neighbor algorithm that merged closely related sequences to remove PCR and sequencing errors. To assign V, D and J gene segments, CDR3 sequences were aligned to IMGT reference sequences. For a sequence to be retained, a match of at least six nucleotides was required to both a V gene segment and a J gene segment. A rearrangement was called productive if the CDR3 had no stop codons and remained in frame with V and J, and every other rearrangement was called non-productive. Following IMGT convention, CDR3 was defined as the stretch from the second conserved V-encoded cysteine up to the conserved J-encoded phenylalanine. The earlier analysis of fewer than 750 of the donors excluded sequences that lacked an unambiguous match to a single V gene segment. In an earlier analysis of 587 of the donors, a V segment was called functional when productive rearrangements were above 56.7%, and segregating when the standard deviation between donors exceeded 5%. A statistical classification framework was developed to diagnose cytomegalovirus status using the catalog of TCR beta chain sequences. A later analysis assigned V and J genes by comparing TCR nucleotide sequences with IMGT/GENE-DB human TR gene sequences. The TCRdist pipeline was used in a later analysis to assign CDR3 sequences and most-parsimonious VDJ recombination scenarios. In a later analysis, every TCR beta chain was defined by the combination of its CDR3 amino acid sequence and its V-gene family, and reads without a unique V-gene family were dropped. In a later analysis, around 600 highly shared, low-generation-probability nucleotide sequences were removed to address suspected cross-contamination and a sequencing artifact. A later analysis calculated a clonal expansion index for each public chain from normalized within-repertoire ranks of inferred template counts. A later analysis computed generation probabilities with a VDJ recombination model fitted to out-of-frame rearrangements, and checked the results against IGoR. In a later analysis, TCR-TCR, TCR-HLA and TCR-CMV co-occurrence was scored with hypergeometric tests, and a repertoire-size bias correction was applied to TCR pairs. In a later analysis, false discovery rates were estimated by permuting HLA or CMV assignments 20 times. In a later analysis, co-occurring TCRs were grouped with DBSCAN, and TCRdist sequence similarity was added when clustering was performed within HLA-allele-positive subsets. Repertoires with fewer than 30,000 or more than 120,000 public chains were left out of co-occurrence clustering, as were a handful of repertoires with anomalous nucleotide sharing. Here the immuneACCESS table is served through TCRdb, limited to in-frame sequences with V and J called. Missing clones are a known gap in these copies; in checked studies unresolved V genes cover under half, and the rest lacks a known reason. For V, J and clone size, that table is used; D and trimming come from the DNA. The sample table lists around 160,000 clones, 65% to 85% of them with a count of one. Together, the top ten hold over 1.5% of the sample.

Per the germline V gene, ENHRY is the CDR1 and SYGVKD is the CDR2. Trimming leaves V shorter by 3 bases and J shorter by 4 bases, with the junction holding 5 bases beyond the gene matches. The CDR3 runs 15 amino acids, cysteine and phenylalanine included. The retained sequence is limited to the CDR3, 45 bases, with the frame set at the first base. This specimen comes from a study of cytomegalovirus exposure and HLA in healthy donors (dated by TCRdb to 2017 to 2019). General notes on the study: An earlier analysis of some 500 of the donors reported roughly 270 Gb of sequence data and around 120 million unique TCR beta sequences from 150 million to 200 million T cells. In an earlier analysis of a few hundred of the donors, high-throughput TCR beta sequencing was used to judge whether each TCR beta V gene segment behaved as functional or pseudogenic. Every repertoire in the discovery cohort had been generated on one and the same sequencing platform. Of the roughly 400 genotyped donors, 70% to 90% were placed in the genetic ancestry cluster associated with self-reported Caucasian donors. In addition to the first cohort of 666 subjects, a separate validation cohort of 120 different subjects was used. HLA typing covered class I and class II loci at four-digit resolution. Typing coverage differed by locus: A, B, C, DRB1 and DQB1 were typed in about 629-640 donors, DQA1 in approximately 520, DPA1 in roughly 590, and DPB1 in around 440. Roughly five DR-DQ haplotypes were handled as single units for association and clustering because linkage in the cohort was strong. The study was designed to test whether signatures of past pathogen exposure could be identified by cataloging public T cell receptors. An early release that covered about 600 HLA-typed donors contained approximately 320 gigabases of sequencing data and about 93 million unique TCR sequences. Among roughly 400 genotyped donors of the cohort, an average of approximately 240,000 unique TCR beta nucleotide sequences was sequenced per donor, of which about 18% were non-productive. To study patterns of TCR occurrence, a later analysis re-analyzed previously published TCR beta repertoires from several hundred donors and added high-resolution HLA genotyping. In a later genetic analysis, genome-wide SNP genotypes for about 60% of the 666 donors were used, and that subset was treated as a discovery cohort. The T cell repertoires of 666 subjects were profiled by immunosequencing and related to cytomegalovirus serostatus. To predict cytomegalovirus infection status, the study combined high-throughput TCR immunosequencing, statistical association of individual TCRs with disease status, and machine learning. Donor age, sex, ethnicity and CMV serostatus were compiled together with the repertoire data. Rather than using new phenotypic data, the later analysis identified candidate immune exposures from TCR beta sequences and from how often those sequences occurred across donors. The study at large found these results: A later genetic analysis associated a missense DCLRE1C variant with V-gene and J-gene trimming of TCR beta chains, and an independent cohort replicated the association. According to the authors, the approach could potentially be generalized to other disease states and immunological phenotypes. Several of the top co-occurrence clusters appeared to be linked to parvovirus B19, influenza, CMV and Epstein-Barr virus, according to a later analysis. Because counts were too low, 15 to 20 rarely observed V segments, including chromosome 9 orphons, were excluded from the earlier analysis of 500 to 700 of the donors. In a later analysis, HLA-associated TCR beta chains were found to be more clonally expanded and to have lower generation probabilities than equally common non-associated chains. Because the 87-base-pair reads could not distinguish some IMGT-functional V segments, including TRBV6-2 and TRBV6-3, those segments were excluded. A later analysis found that most CMV-associated TCR beta chains appeared HLA-restricted, with HLA associations seemingly driven largely by CMV exposure. CMV serostatus was the only immune exposure information available for the cohort. According to a later analysis, TCR association rates differed among HLA loci, with DRB1 alleles showing the most associated TCRs and HLA-C alleles showing the fewest. The classifier was reported to diagnose cytomegalovirus status with high specificity and sensitivity in both the original and validation cohorts. Across donors, most TCR sequences were observed very rarely, whereas some public TCRs were present in many individuals. An earlier analysis of approximately 570 of the donors showed that most TCR beta V segments appeared in productive rearrangements either about 87% or about 30% of the time, which broadly matched IMGT annotations. Three of the identified cytomegalovirus-associated TCR beta chains were confirmed in vitro to be specific for cytomegalovirus antigens. A further reported finding was that TCR beta sequences accurately predicted the HLA-A and HLA-B alleles for most subjects in the first cohort. A later genetic analysis reported fewer N-insertions in productive TCRs among donors in an Asian-associated ancestry cluster than the roughly 640-donor mean. In the study, 164 TCR beta chains were listed as associated with cytomegalovirus. The sequencing pipeline was judged likely to have produced a cluster of highly shared sequence variants as a technical artifact. Linkage disequilibrium might explain the correlated functional status among segregating V segments, but an unknown experimental factor could not be ruled out. Specific HLA alleles were associated with 15,000 to 20,000 TCR beta sequences at a false discovery rate of 0.05 in a later analysis. Strong co-occurrence of HLA alleles, especially DR and DQ, made assigning TCR associations to individual alleles difficult. Sequencing depth was assumed to be roughly uniform across donors in the presence/absence analyses, though that assumption may not hold. Because some donors lacked HLA typing at each locus, the association tests relied only on the typed subset. Only TCR beta chains were sequenced in this cohort, and the absence of alpha or paired-chain data limited detectable features.

This sequence uses TRBV10-3 and TRBJ1-1; 10 junctional bases match TRBD1. The TCR originated in a woman aged 18-29 years in good health and CMV-seronegative. The sequencing sample was made of PBMCs. Here is the DNA: TGTGCCATCAGTGATATCGGACAGGGGGGCACTGAAGCTTTCTTT. This translates into CAISDIGQGGTEAFF.